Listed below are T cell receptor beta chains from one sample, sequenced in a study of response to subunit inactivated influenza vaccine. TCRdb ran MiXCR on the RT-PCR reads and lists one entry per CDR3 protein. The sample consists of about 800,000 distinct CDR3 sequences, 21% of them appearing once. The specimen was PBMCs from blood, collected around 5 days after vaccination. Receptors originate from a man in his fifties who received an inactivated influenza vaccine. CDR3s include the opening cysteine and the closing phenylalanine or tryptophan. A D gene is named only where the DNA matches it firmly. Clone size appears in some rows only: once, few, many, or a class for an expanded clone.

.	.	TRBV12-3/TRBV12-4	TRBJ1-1	TGTGCCAGCAGACGCCAGGAGGGGGGGACTGAAGCTTTCTTT	CASRRQEGGTEAFF
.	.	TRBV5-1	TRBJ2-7	TGCGCCAGCAGCTTGGACACCAACTACGAGCAGTACTTC	CASSLDTNYEQYF
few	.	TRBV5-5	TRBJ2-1	TGTGCCAGCAGCACCGGGGCAGCGACATACAATGAGCAGTTCTTC	CASSTGAATYNEQFF
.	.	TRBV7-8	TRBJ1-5	TGTGCCAGCAGCTTTGGGACATCCCTCTCCCCCCAGCATTTT	CASSFGTSLSPQHF
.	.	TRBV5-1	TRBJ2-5	TGCGCCAGCAGCCCTCTAGCTAATCAAGAGACCCAGTACTTC	CASSPLANQETQYF
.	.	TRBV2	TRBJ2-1	TGTGCCAGCAGTGCCCGGCCAGGGGGGTACCTATACAATGAGCAGTTCTTC	CASSARPGGYLYNEQFF
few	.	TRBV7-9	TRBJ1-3	TGTGCCAGCAGCTTAGGACTGAACACCATATATTTT	CASSLGLNTIYF
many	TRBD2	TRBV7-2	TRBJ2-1	TGTGCCAGCAGCCTACCGGGACTAGCGGGAGCCTACAATGAGCAGTTCTTC	CASSLPGLAGAYNEQFF
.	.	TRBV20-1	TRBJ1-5	TGCAGTGCTTCACCGTTTAGGACAGCTGATCAGCCCCAGCATTTT	CSASPFRTADQPQHF
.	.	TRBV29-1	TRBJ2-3	TGCAGCGTTGAGGTTCGGGGGACGAACACAGATACGCAGTATTTT	CSVEVRGTNTDTQYF
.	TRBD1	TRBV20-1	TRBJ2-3	TGCAGTGCTAGAGATATCCGTCCCGACAGGGTTTACAGAGATACGCAGTATTTT	CSARDIRPDRVYRDTQYF
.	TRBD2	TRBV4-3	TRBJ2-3	TGCGCCAGCAGCCAAGTACTAGCGGGGGGGCCGTATGCTACGCAGTATTTT	CASSQVLAGGPYATQYF
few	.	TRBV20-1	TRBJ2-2	TGCAGTGCTAGAGACACTAGCTTGAACACCGGGGAGCTGTTTTTT	CSARDTSLNTGELFF
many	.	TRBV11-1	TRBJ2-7	TGTGCCAGCAGCTTAGACGGTTATCTTCGGACAGCGACCTACGAGCAGTACTTC	CASSLDGYLRTATYEQYF
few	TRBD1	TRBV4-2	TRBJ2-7	TGTGCCAGCAGCCAGGGGACAGCCGCCAACCCTTACGAGCAGTACTTC	CASSQGTAANPYEQYF
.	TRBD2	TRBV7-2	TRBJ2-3	TGTGCCAGCAGCTTATCAGCGGGGGGGCTGGATACGCAGTATTTT	CASSLSAGGLDTQYF
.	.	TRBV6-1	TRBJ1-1	TGTGCCAGCAGTGAAGTTGTGGGGCCTCACACTGAAGCTTTCTTT	CASSEVVGPHTEAFF
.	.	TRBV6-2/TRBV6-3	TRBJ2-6	TGTGCCAGCTTTGGGAGCTCTGGGGCCAACGTCCTGACTTTC	CASFGSSGANVLTF
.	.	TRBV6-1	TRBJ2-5	TGTGCCAGCAGTGAACCGGGGGAAGAGACCCAGTACTTC	CASSEPGEETQYF
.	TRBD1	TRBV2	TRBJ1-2	TGTGCCAGCAGTGCCGGGACAGGGATTTCTGGCTACACCTTC	CASSAGTGISGYTF
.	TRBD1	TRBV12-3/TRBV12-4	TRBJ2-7	TGTGCCAGCAGGACCGGGACAGCCTACGAGCAGTACTTC	CASRTGTAYEQYF
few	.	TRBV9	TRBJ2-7	TGTGCCAGCAGCGAGCAGGGGGGGTACGAGCAGTACTTC	CASSEQGGYEQYF
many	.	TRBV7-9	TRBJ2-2	TGTGCCAGCAGCTCTGGGACTCCTCCGAACACCGGGGAGCTGTTTTTT	CASSSGTPPNTGELFF
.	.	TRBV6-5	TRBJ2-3	TGTGCCAGCACCCTTCTTGGTACGCAGTATTTT	CASTLLGTQYF
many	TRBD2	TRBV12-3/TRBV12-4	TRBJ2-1	TGTGCCAGCAGAGTTAGCGGGAGCCGGTCCTACAATGAGCAGTTCTTC	CASRVSGSRSYNEQFF
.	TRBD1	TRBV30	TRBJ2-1	TGTGCCTGGAGACAGGGGGCCGGTGAGCAGTTCTTC	CAWRQGAGEQFF
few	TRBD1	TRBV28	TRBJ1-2	TGTGCCAGCAGCCAGGCTACCGGGACAGCCTATGGCTACACCTTC	CASSQATGTAYGYTF
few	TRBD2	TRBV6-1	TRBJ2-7	TGTGCCGAAAACGGCGGGAGGAACTCCTACGAGCAGTACTTC	CAENGGRNSYEQYF
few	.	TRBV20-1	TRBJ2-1	TGCTCCCGACGGAGCCATAACAATGAGCAGTTCTTC	CSRRSHNNEQFF
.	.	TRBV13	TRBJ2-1	TGTGCCAGCAGCTTAGGGGAGGGCCGAGATGAGCAGTTCTTC	CASSLGEGRDEQFF
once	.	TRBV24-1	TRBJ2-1	TGTGCCACCAGTGATCCAGGCTTGAATGAGCAGTTCTTC	CATSDPGLNEQFF
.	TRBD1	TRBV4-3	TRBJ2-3	TGCGCCAGCAGCCAAGCCGGGACAGGGGGATTCACAGATACGCAGTATTTT	CASSQAGTGGFTDTQYF
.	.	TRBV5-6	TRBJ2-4	TGTGCCAGCAGCTTCGGTCAGTTGTTAGCCAAAAACATTCAGTACTTC	CASSFGQLLAKNIQYF
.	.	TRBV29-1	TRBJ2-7	TGCAGCGTTGAAGGGCCCTTCTACGAGCAGTACTTC	CSVEGPFYEQYF
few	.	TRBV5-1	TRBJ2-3	TGCGCCAGCAGCCCCCCGGGGGCATCAGATACGCAGTATTTT	CASSPPGASDTQYF
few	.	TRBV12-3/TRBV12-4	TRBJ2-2	TGTGCCAGCAGTTTAGCGCCCCTGAACACCGGGGAGCTGTTTTTT	CASSLAPLNTGELFF
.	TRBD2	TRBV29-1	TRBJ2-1	TGCAGCGTTGATCTAGCGGGATACAATGAGCAGTTCTTC	CSVDLAGYNEQFF
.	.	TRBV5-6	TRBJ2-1	TGTGCCAGCAGCTTGGAGACTGCCGATTGGGGCAATGAGCAGTTCTTC	CASSLETADWGNEQFF
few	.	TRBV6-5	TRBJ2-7	TGTGCCAGCAGTTACTCGAGAGACAGGCGGCGGAACGAGCAGTACTTC	CASSYSRDRRRNEQYF
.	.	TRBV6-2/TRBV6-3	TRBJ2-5	TGTGCCAGCAGTTACCCTGTTGAGACCCAGTACTTC	CASSYPVETQYF
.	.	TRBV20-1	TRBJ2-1	TGCAGTGTATTCCGGAGGGCCAATGAGCAGTTCTTC	CSVFRRANEQFF
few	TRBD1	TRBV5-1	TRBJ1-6	TGCGCCAGCAGCGGACGGACAGGACAACCCTCCTATAATTCACCCCTCCACTTT	CASSGRTGQPSYNSPLHF
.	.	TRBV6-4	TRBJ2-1	TGTGCCTCCAAAGGCAGTTACAATGAGCAGTTCTTC	CASKGSYNEQFF
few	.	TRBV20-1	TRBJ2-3	TGCAGTGCTCGTCTGGGCGGTAGCACAGATACGCAGTATTTT	CSARLGGSTDTQYF
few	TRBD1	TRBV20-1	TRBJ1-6	TGCAGTGCTAGATTATATTTCTCCGGGACAGGGGGCGCTTCCTATAATTCACCCCTCCACTTT	CSARLYFSGTGGASYNSPLHF
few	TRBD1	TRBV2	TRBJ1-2	TGTGCCAGCAGTTCCACAGGGGAAGGCTATGGCTACACCTTC	CASSSTGEGYGYTF
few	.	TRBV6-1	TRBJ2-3	TGTGCCAGCAGTGCTACTCTGTTTGATACGCAGTATTTT	CASSATLFDTQYF
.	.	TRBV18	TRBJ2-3	TGTGCCAGCTCACCACCGCGGGGTTGGACAGATACGCAGTATTTT	CASSPPRGWTDTQYF
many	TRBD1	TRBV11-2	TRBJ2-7	TGTGCCAGCAGCTCCCAACACAGGGGGCGGTGGGCTAGAATTGGCTACGAGCAGTACTTC	CASSSQHRGRWARIGYEQYF
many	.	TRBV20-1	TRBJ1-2	TGCAGTACGTCCGACGGAATCCTCTATGGCTACACCTTC	CSTSDGILYGYTF
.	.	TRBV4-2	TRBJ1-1	TGTGCCAGCAGCCAGGGGGGGATCGGGGCTCAAGCTTTCTTT	CASSQGGIGAQAFF
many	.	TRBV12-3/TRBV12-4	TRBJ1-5	TGTGCCAGCAGTTTAAGTCTGTCGAGCAATCAGCCCCAGCATTTT	CASSLSLSSNQPQHF
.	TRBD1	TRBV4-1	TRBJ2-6	TGCGCCAGCAGCCAAACAACAGGGGGCATCGGCTCTGGGGCCAACGTCCTGACTTTC	CASSQTTGGIGSGANVLTF